One sample yielded the 13 T cell receptor beta chains listed below, sequenced in a study of blood T cell repertoires in COVID-19. Data came from immunoSEQ multiplex PCR; TCRdb stores just in-frame clones and leaves some out. Of 180,000 or so clones listed, around nine tenths are singletons. The source material was peripheral blood. These receptors were collected from a middle-aged man with acute or convalescent COVID-19.

The chain carries TRBV10-2 and TRBJ2-2, with 10 bases that match TRBD1. The V and J ends lost 7 bases and 8 bases, in that order; junction bases with no gene match: 7. Germline V gene sequence: CDR1 WSHSY, CDR2 SAAADI. This CDR3 has 14 residues. CDR3 in amino acids: CASTTGTGVGELFF. CDR3 DNA: TGCGCCAGCACAACCGGGACAGGGGTTGGGGAGCTGTTTTTT.

V is TRBV10-3 and J is TRBJ2-1, with 13 bases fitting TRBD2. CDR3 length equals 15 residues. Looked up from germline, CDR1 is ENHRY and CDR2 is SYGVKD. J was trimmed by 6 bases and V by 6 bases; bases with no gene match: 5. The CDR3 loop reads CAISPTSGGTNEQFF. The CDR3 DNA sequence: TGTGCCATCAGCCCGACTAGCGGGGGGACCAATGAGCAGTTCTTC.

The chain is built from TRBV19 and TRBJ2-1, with 9 bases lining up with TRBD1. The CDR3 runs to 14 residues. Germline CDR1 reads LNHDA; CDR2 reads SQIVND (reference sequence). V lost 7 bases to trimming and J lost 5 bases; unmatched junction nucleotides: 6. CDR3 in amino acids: CASTRTGVDNEQFF. CDR3 nucleotides: TGTGCCAGTACTCGGACAGGGGTTGACAATGAGCAGTTCTTC.

The chain links TRBV30 to TRBJ2-6; unclear D gene. The germline gives CDR1 GTSNPN, CDR2 SVGIG (reference sequence). The V end lost 4 bases, the J end lost 0 bases, and 10 bases lay between the germline ends. This CDR3 spans 15 amino acids. CDR3 sequence (DNA): TGTGCCTGGACCTGGCAGGTCTCTGGGGCCAACGTCCTGACTTTC. It is translated as CAWTWQVSGANVLTF.

V usage is TRBV4-1 and J usage is TRBJ2-7; weak D call: TRBD2 (6 bases). Germline loops: CDR1 MGHRA, CDR2 YSYEKL. There are 15 residues in the CDR3. The V gene lost 6 bases and the J gene lost 9 bases, with 24 bases spanning the gap. CDR3 nucleotide sequence: TGCGCCAGCAGTCTGCGGGATGCCGGGGATTCAGTGCAGTACTTC. The encoded protein is CASSLRDAGDSVQYF.

This rearrangement joins TRBV3-1 (or the pseudogene TRBV3-2) to TRBJ1-1; maybe TRBD1 (6 bases). In germline, CDR1 is LGHDT, CDR2 YNNKEL (reference sequence). The CDR3 has 14 amino acids. The V end was cut by 5 bases, the J end by 5 bases, with 15 bases between. The CDR3, as DNA: TGTGCCAGCAGCTTGATGCGGGGGGCAACTGAAGCTTTCTTT. This codes for CASSLMRGATEAFF.

This sequence joins TRBV7-2 and TRBJ2-3; possibly TRBD2 for D (5 bases). V was trimmed by 3 bases and J by 0 bases, leaving 10 bases between them. CDR3 length: 15 residues. Germline V gene sequence: CDR1 SGHTA, CDR2 FQGNSA. For the CDR3, the DNA is TGTGCCAGCAGCTTCCTAGCAGTTAGCACAGATACGCAGTATTTT. Protein product: CASSFLAVSTDTQYF.

The chain combines TRBV7-9 with TRBJ1-2, with 7 nucleotides matching TRBD1. V lost 5 bases and J lost 5; bases outside the gene matches: 5. Germline CDR1 is SEHNR and CDR2 is FQNEAQ (reference sequence). The CDR3 totals 13 residues. The CDR3 loop reads CASSPGTVYGYTF. The CDR3 DNA is TGTGCCAGCAGCCCCGGGACAGTTTATGGCTACACCTTC.

This clone was detected once. V and J are TRBV27 and TRBJ1-1, with D unclear. The V end lost 3 bases, the J end lost 0 bases, and 11 bases lay between the germline ends. Germline V CDR1 and CDR2: MNHEY, SMNVEV (reference sequence). The CDR3 is made up of 15 amino acids. CDR3 protein: CASSFAAPLNTEAFF. The DNA for the CDR3 is TGTGCCAGCAGTTTCGCCGCGCCACTGAACACTGAAGCTTTCTTT.

J is TRBJ2-7 and V is TRBV5-6, with D perhaps matching TRBD1 (5 bases). Germline CDR1 reads SGHDT; CDR2 reads YYEEEE. This CDR3 is 13 amino acids long. Trimming removed 3 bases from V and 3 bases from J, with 10 bases in between. The CDR3 reads CASSSGRVYEQYF. For the CDR3, the DNA is TGTGCCAGCAGCTCGGGCAGGGTCTACGAGCAGTACTTC.

The V and J genes are TRBV5-4 and TRBJ2-1; tentatively, D is TRBD2 (5 bases). The V end was cut by 1 base, the J end by 4 bases, with 12 bases between. Germline values: CDR1 SGHNT, CDR2 YYREEE (reference sequence). CDR3 length: 15 amino acids. The CDR3 region has the DNA TGTGCCAGCAGCTTGAGGTGGGAGTCATACAATGAGCAGTTCTTC. It encodes CASSLRWESYNEQFF.

The chain recombines TRBV6-5 with TRBJ2-2; 7 nucleotides agree with TRBD1. Germline CDR1 is MNHEY and CDR2 is SVGAGI. V trimming: 7 bases; J trimming: 6 bases; junction bases outside the gene matches: 11. This CDR3 region has 15 residues. The CDR3 DNA reads TGTGCCAGCACTATGTTGAAGGGGGCCCCCGGGGAGCTGTTTTTT. Translated, it gives CASTMLKGAPGELFF.

The chain links TRBV9 to TRBJ2-1; 8 nucleotides agree with TRBD2. CDR1 and CDR2 (germline): SGDLS, YYNGEE. V trimming: 0 bases; J trimming: 6 bases; junction bases outside the gene matches: 8. The CDR3 is made up of 16 amino acids. CDR3 in amino acids: CASSVVLGGAVNEQFF. For the CDR3, the DNA is TGTGCCAGCAGCGTAGTCCTCGGGGGGGCTGTCAATGAGCAGTTCTTC.